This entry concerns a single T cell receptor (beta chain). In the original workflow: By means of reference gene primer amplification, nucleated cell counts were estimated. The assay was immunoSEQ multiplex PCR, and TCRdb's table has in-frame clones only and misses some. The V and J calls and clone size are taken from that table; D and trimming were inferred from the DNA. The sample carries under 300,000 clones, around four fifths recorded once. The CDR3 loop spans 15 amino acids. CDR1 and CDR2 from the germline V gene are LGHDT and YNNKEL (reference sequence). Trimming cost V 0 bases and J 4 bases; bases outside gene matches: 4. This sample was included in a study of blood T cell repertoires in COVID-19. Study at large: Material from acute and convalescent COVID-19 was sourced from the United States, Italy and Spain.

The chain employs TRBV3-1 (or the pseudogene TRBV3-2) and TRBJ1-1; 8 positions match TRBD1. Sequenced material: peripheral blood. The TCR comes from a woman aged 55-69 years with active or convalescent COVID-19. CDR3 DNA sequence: TGTGCCAGCAGCCAAGATCAGGGGGCCGTCACTGAAGCTTTCTTT. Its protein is CASSQDQGAVTEAFF.